The clone carrying this T cell receptor beta chain was observed a handful of times. Its antigen remains unidentified. The CDR3 covers 14 residues. This record comes from a study of cytomegalovirus exposure and HLA in healthy donors. The study's findings and limits: Despite most TCR sequences being rare, some public TCRs occurred in many donors. Sequencing likely caused a cluster of highly shared sequence variants.

Primers for the PCR totalled 60 Vbeta and 13 Jbeta. Profiling relied on immunoSEQ multiplex PCR, and the TCRdb table lists in-frame clones only, not all of them. Here the sample spans 140,000 to 150,000 clones, around 75% being singletons. The clonotype comes from a middle-aged woman in good health and CMV-seronegative. Sample: PBMCs. The rearrangement links TRBV21-1 to TRBJ1-3; the DNA was not used to check the table's D call, TRBD1. TRBV21-1 is recorded as a pseudogene. The CDR3 protein is CASSKSGSGNTIYF. CDR3 sequence (DNA): TGTGCCAGCAGCAAATCAGGGTCTGGAAACACCATATATTTT.